Below, 16 T cell receptor beta chains from the same sample are listed, as sequenced in a study of CD8 T cells in ankylosing spondylitis. MiXCR was run by TCRdb on the 5' RACE reads, yielding one entry per CDR3 protein. Of approximately 150,000 distinct CDR3 sequences in the sample, 30% to 35% are singletons; the top ten hold 6%. Material for sequencing was synovial fluid, either unsorted or a sorted T cell fraction (not recorded which). These receptors were taken from a male donor with ankylosing spondylitis.

This clonotype was seen only a few times. The V call is TRBV10-3, the J call TRBJ2-5; 8 nucleotides agree with TRBD1. CDR3 length: 13 residues. The junction had 7 bases not matched to a gene; V was cut back by 10 bases and J by 3 bases. Germline V gene sequence: CDR1 ENHRY, CDR2 SYGVKD. The DNA of the CDR3 is TGTGCCACTCTTTCAGGGGGCAAAGAGACCCAGTACTTC. It specifies CATLSGGKETQYF.

This clonotype was counted at least ten times. The genes are TRBV12-3 or TRBV12-4 and TRBJ2-3, with 9 bases identical to TRBD2. The ends lost 6 bases at V and 1 base at J; junction bases unmatched: 11. This CDR3 is 17 amino acids long. The CDR3 nucleotides are TGTGCCAGCAGCCTGAAAAATAGCGGGGGAGGCACAGATACGCAGTATTTT. Translated, it gives CASSLKNSGGGTDTQYF.

The chain joins TRBV4-2 to TRBJ2-5; D possibly uses TRBD1 or TRBD2 (5 bases each). The CDR3 is 14 residues long. In germline, CDR1 is LGHNA, CDR2 YNFKEQ. Between the trimmed V and J ends, which lost 7 bases and 4 bases, there was a span of 16 bases. The CDR3 sequence: CASNPGTPSETQYF. CDR3 nucleotides: TGTGCCAGCAACCCCGGGACCCCCTCAGAGACCCAGTACTTC.

The chain combines TRBV6-2 or TRBV6-3 with TRBJ1-1; D not certain. The germline V gene encodes CDR1 MNHEY and CDR2 SVGEGT. The CDR3 is 12 residues long. V was trimmed by 6 bases and J by 2 bases, leaving 7 bases between them. CDR3 nucleotide sequence: TGTGCCAGCAGCTCACGCAACACTGAAGCTTTCTTT. Protein product: CASSSRNTEAFF.

This clonotype qualifies as medium-sized. The chain couples TRBV20-1 to TRBJ2-3, with 8 positions matching TRBD2. V shed 3 bases and J 0 bases; nucleotides not matched to a gene: 5. The CDR3 is 15 residues long. Per the germline V gene, CDR1 is DFQATT and CDR2 is SNEGSKA (reference sequence). The CDR3 loop is CSASIAGGSTDTQYF. The DNA for the CDR3 is TGCAGTGCTAGTATTGCGGGGGGCAGCACAGATACGCAGTATTTT.

The J gene is TRBJ2-5, the V gene TRBV7-2, with D possibly being TRBD2 (5 bases). There are 13 residues in the CDR3. Trimming took 5 bases from V and 3 from J, leaving 10 bases between them. Germline V gene lookup returns CDR1 SGHTA and CDR2 FQGNSA. The CDR3 spells CASSDYLKETQYF. The CDR3 nucleotides are TGTGCCAGCAGCGACTACCTAAAAGAGACCCAGTACTTC. Full variable domain (outside the CDR3, taken from reference TRBV7-2 and TRBJ2-5): GAGVSQSPSNKVTEKGKDVELRCDPISGHTALYWYRQSLGQGLEFLIYFQGNSAPDKSGLPSDRFSAERTGGSVSTLTIQRTQQEDSAVYLCASSDYLKETQYFGPGTRLLVL.

In this sample, this clonotype turned up a few times. This chain links TRBV6-5 with TRBJ2-1; 8 nucleotides match TRBD2. The CDR3 has 19 amino acids. The V gene end was trimmed by 4 bases and the J gene end by 6 bases; junction bases not matched to a gene: 20. CDR1 and CDR2 from the germline V gene are MNHEY and SVGAGI. Written as DNA, the CDR3 is TGTGCCAGCAGTTTGCTAAGCCCCGAGACTAGCGTTGGTCGCAATGAGCAGTTCTTC. Its translation is CASSLLSPETSVGRNEQFF.

The chain is built from TRBV27 and TRBJ2-6; 8 nucleotides line up with TRBD1. The V gene end was trimmed by 2 bases and the J gene end by 7 bases; junction bases not matched to a gene: 10. This CDR3 is 17 amino acids long. Germline values: CDR1 MNHEY, CDR2 SMNVEV (reference sequence). The CDR3 region has the DNA TGTGCCAGCAGTTTAGCCAAAACAGGGGGGCGAGCCAACGTCCTGACTTTC. Protein product: CASSLAKTGGRANVLTF.

V gene TRBV12-3 or TRBV12-4 combines with J gene TRBJ2-1; 15 nucleotides match TRBD2. Losses at the gene ends were 5 bases for V and 7 bases for J; bases not matched to a gene: 9. This CDR3 comprises 17 residues. The CDR3 DNA sequence: TGTGCCAGCAGTGGGACTAGCGGGAGGCTCATAGGGAATGAGCAGTTCTTC. Encoded protein: CASSGTSGRLIGNEQFF.

The chain has TRBV6-4 and TRBJ1-6; D not resolved. The CDR3 length is 14 residues. V dropped 4 bases and J dropped 3 bases, with 7 bases sitting between them. The V gene's germline CDR1 is MRHNA and CDR2 SNTAGT. CDR3: CASSAEGYNSPLHF. The CDR3 nucleotides are TGTGCCAGCAGTGCGGAAGGCTATAATTCACCCCTCCACTTT.

The chain combines TRBV20-1 with TRBJ2-3, with 13 bases fitting TRBD2. Looked up from germline, CDR1 is DFQATT and CDR2 is SNEGSKA (reference sequence). The junction had 5 bases not matched to a gene; V was cut back by 6 bases and J by 2 bases. CDR3 length: 15 residues. Here the CDR3 reads CSAQGLAGTTDTQYF. The CDR3 DNA reads TGCAGTGCCCAGGGACTAGCGGGGACCACAGATACGCAGTATTTT.

This clonotype was found a few times. This chain links TRBV28 with TRBJ1-1; D uncertain. Deletions cut 3 bases from V and 4 bases from J, with 15 bases between. Germline V gives CDR1 MDHEN, CDR2 SYDVKM. This CDR3 is built from 15 residues. The CDR3 sequence: CASSLGWGIGTEAFF. CDR3 DNA sequence: TGTGCCAGCAGTTTGGGATGGGGAATTGGCACTGAAGCTTTCTTT.

The chain joins TRBV10-3 to TRBJ2-3; no clear D. Germline V gene lookup returns CDR1 ENHRY and CDR2 SYGVKD. The CDR3 is 15 residues long. V shed 0 bases and J shed 1 base, with 8 bases lying between them. CDR3 protein: CAISESSIRTDTQYF. The CDR3 DNA reads as TGTGCCATCAGTGAGTCAAGTATCCGCACAGATACGCAGTATTTT.

The J gene is TRBJ2-3, the V gene TRBV20-1; D remains unclear. In germline, CDR1 is DFQATT, CDR2 SNEGSKA (reference sequence). V gave up 6 bases and J gave up 3 bases, with 19 bases separating them. CDR3 length equals 15 residues. For the CDR3, the DNA is TGCAGTGCGAACCTAGGAACAGATAAGACAGATACGCAGTATTTT. Its translation is CSANLGTDKTDTQYF.

The chain joins TRBV7-9 to TRBJ2-6; D is uncertain. CDR1 and CDR2 (germline): SEHNR, FQNEAQ (reference sequence). The CDR3 totals 15 residues. Trimming took 3 bases from V and 0 from J, leaving 6 bases between them. CDR3 in DNA: TGTGCCAGCAGCTTTCGCTCCTCTGGGGCCAACGTCCTGACTTTC. Amino acid sequence: CASSFRSSGANVLTF.

The chain links TRBV7-2 to TRBJ2-1; tentatively, D is TRBD1 (5 bases). Trimming pared 5 bases from V and 7 bases from J, leaving 15 bases between. The germline V gene has CDR1 SGHTA and CDR2 FQGNSA. The CDR3 has 14 residues. CDR3 in amino acids: CASSPTLHRNEQFF. CDR3 coding DNA: TGTGCCAGCAGCCCTACATTACACAGGAATGAGCAGTTCTTC.